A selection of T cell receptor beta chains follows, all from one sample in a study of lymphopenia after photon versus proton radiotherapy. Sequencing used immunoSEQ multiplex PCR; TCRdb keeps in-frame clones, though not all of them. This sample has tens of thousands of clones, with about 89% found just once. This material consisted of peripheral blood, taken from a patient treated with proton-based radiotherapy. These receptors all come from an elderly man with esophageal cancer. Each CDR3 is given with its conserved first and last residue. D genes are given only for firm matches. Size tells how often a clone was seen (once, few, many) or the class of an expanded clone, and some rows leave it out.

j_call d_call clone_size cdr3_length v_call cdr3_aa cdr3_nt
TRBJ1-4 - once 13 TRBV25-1 CASSDRGWEKLFF TGTGCCAGCAGTGACAGGGGTTGGGAAAAACTGTTTTTT
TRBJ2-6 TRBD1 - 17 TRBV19 CASSIVGQGSGANVLTF TGTGCCAGTAGTATTGTGGGACAGGGGTCTGGGGCCAACGTCCTGACTTTC
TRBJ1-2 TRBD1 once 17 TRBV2 CASSHGTERAFNYGYTF TGTGCCAGCAGCCACGGGACAGAGAGGGCTTTTAACTATGGCTACACCTTC
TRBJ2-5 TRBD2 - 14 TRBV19 CASSVTSGEETQYF TGTGCCAGTAGTGTCACTAGCGGCGAAGAGACCCAGTACTTC
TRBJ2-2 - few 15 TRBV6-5 CATSRDRPDTGELFF TGTGCCACCTCCCGGGATCGCCCGGACACCGGGGAGCTGTTTTTT
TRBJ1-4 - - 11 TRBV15 CATRNKGKLFF TGTGCCACCAGGAATAAGGGCAAACTGTTTTTT
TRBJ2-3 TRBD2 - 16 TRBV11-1 CASSPPGLAGGDTQYF TGTGCCAGCAGCCCCCCGGGACTAGCGGGGGGAGATACGCAGTATTTT
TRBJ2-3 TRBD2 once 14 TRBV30 CAWLRLAGVDTQYF TGTGCCTGGCTTAGACTAGCGGGGGTGGATACGCAGTATTTT
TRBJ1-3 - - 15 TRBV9 CASSTTGPSGNTIYF TGTGCCAGCAGTACAACAGGGCCCTCTGGAAACACCATATATTTT
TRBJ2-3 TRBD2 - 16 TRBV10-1 CASSPGLAGFSDTQYF TGCGCCAGCAGTCCGGGACTAGCGGGATTTTCTGATACGCAGTATTTT
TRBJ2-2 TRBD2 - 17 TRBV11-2 CASSLGSRTRVAGELFF TGTGCCAGCAGCTTAGGGTCCCGGACTAGGGTCGCCGGGGAGCTGTTTTTT
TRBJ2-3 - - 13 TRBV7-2 CASSREIRDTQYF TGTGCCAGCAGCCGAGAAATTAGAGATACGCAGTATTTT
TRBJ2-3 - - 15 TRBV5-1 CASSWKAVNTDTQYF TGCGCCAGCAGCTGGAAAGCGGTCAACACAGATACGCAGTATTTT
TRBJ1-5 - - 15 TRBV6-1 CASSEDRGIYQPQHF TGTGCCAGCAGTGAAGATAGGGGGATCTATCAGCCCCAGCATTTT
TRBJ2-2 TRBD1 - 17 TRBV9 CASSTPGTGGWTGELFF TGTGCCAGCAGCACTCCCGGGACAGGGGGCTGGACCGGGGAGCTGTTTTTT
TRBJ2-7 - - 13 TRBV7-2 CASSGQIYGEQYF TGTGCCAGCAGCGGACAGATATACGGCGAGCAGTACTTC
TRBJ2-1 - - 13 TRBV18 CASSPQGPDEQFF TGTGCCAGCTCACCACAGGGTCCCGATGAGCAGTTCTTC
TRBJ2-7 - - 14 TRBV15 CATSRGSVVDEQYF TGTGCCACCAGCAGGGGATCTGTAGTAGACGAGCAGTACTTC
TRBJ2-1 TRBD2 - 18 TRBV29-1 CSVELFSARGAYYNEQFF TGCAGCGTTGAACTCTTTTCGGCGCGGGGGGCCTACTACAATGAGCAGTTCTTC
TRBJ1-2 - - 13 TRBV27 CASSLATNYGYTF TGTGCCAGCAGTTTAGCTACTAACTATGGCTACACCTTC
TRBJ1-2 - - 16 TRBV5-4 CASSLDGAEITYGYTF TGTGCCAGCAGCTTGGACGGGGCCGAGATCACGTATGGCTACACCTTC
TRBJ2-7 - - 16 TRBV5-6 CASSPWVGALAYEQYF TGTGCCAGCAGCCCCTGGGTGGGGGCTTTGGCCTACGAGCAGTACTTC
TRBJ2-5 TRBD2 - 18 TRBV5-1 CASSLGVLAERGQETQYF TGCGCCAGCAGCTTGGGGGTCCTAGCGGAGCGGGGGCAAGAGACCCAGTACTTC
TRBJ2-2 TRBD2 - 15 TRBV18 CASSPSGGATGELFF TGTGCCAGCTCACCGTCGGGGGGTGCCACCGGGGAGCTGTTTTTT
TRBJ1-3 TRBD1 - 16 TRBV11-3 CASSSGTGDAGNTIYF TGTGCCAGCAGCTCCGGGACAGGGGACGCTGGAAACACCATATATTTT